Listed here are 27 T cell receptor beta chains from one sample, sequenced in a study of cytomegalovirus exposure and HLA in healthy donors. The PCR had 60 Vbeta and 13 Jbeta primers. Repertoires were generated with immunoSEQ multiplex PCR, while TCRdb's copy carries only in-frame clones and drops some. The table records 100,000 to 150,000 clones, 80% of them present only once. Material: PBMCs. These receptors were obtained from a man aged 30 to 39 in good health and CMV-seropositive.

The CDR3 loop reads CASRSSRNTEAFF. The CDR3 region has the DNA TGTGCCAGCAGATCCTCCCGGAACACTGAAGCTTTCTTT. V gene TRBV2 combines with J gene TRBJ1-1; D is unresolved. Germline V gene data show CDR1 as SNHLY and CDR2 as FYNNEI. Trimming took off 6 bases at V and 1 base at J, with 9 bases between the two ends. The CDR3 consists of 13 residues.

The V gene is TRBV10-2, the J gene TRBJ2-5; TRBD2 matches at 10 bases. With 4 bases clipped from V and 5 bases from J, the junction kept 13 bases outside the gene matches. This CDR3 region has 17 residues. The germline V gene has CDR1 WSHSY and CDR2 SAAADI. The CDR3 loop is CASSVRGSGGATETQYF. CDR3 nucleotides: TGCGCCAGCAGTGTGCGGGGGAGCGGGGGGGCCACTGAGACCCAGTACTTC.

The chain carries TRBV6-1 and TRBJ1-5, with 7 bases lining up with TRBD1. There are 15 residues in the CDR3. Germline values: CDR1 MNHNS, CDR2 SASEGT. Trimming at V came to 6 bases and at J to 6 bases, leaving 11 bases not matched to a gene. CDR3 in DNA: TGTGCCAGCAGGGTTACAGGGGTGGGTACTCAGCCCCAGCATTTT. Translated, it gives CASRVTGVGTQPQHF.

This clone was found a few times. The J gene is TRBJ1-1, the V gene TRBV6-1, with D possibly being TRBD1 (6 bases). The V end was cut by 6 bases, the J end by 4 bases, with 12 bases between. Germline lookup yields CDR1 MNHNS and CDR2 SASEGT. The CDR3 sequence is 13 residues long. The CDR3, as DNA: TGTGCCAGCAGCAGGGGAAGGATCACTGAAGCTTTCTTT. It translates to CASSRGRITEAFF.

The chain recombines TRBV6-1 with TRBJ1-5, with a possible D match to TRBD1 (6 bases). Germline lookup yields CDR1 MNHNS and CDR2 SASEGT. The CDR3 is 17 amino acids. Trimming cost V 2 bases and J 3 bases, with 17 bases left between them. This CDR3 is CASSENTGLVTNQPQHF. CDR3 coding DNA: TGTGCCAGCAGTGAAAATACAGGGTTGGTTACCAATCAGCCCCAGCATTTT.

The chain recombines TRBV7-3 with TRBJ2-7, with TRBD2 matching over 8 bases. J gave up 2 bases and V 1 base, and 4 bases lay outside the gene matches. The CDR3 length is 15 residues. The germline V gene has CDR1 SGHTA and CDR2 FQGTGA. The CDR3 DNA reads TGTGCCAGCAGCTTAAAAGGCGGGGGGACCTACGAGCAGTACTTC. Its translation: CASSLKGGGTYEQYF.

This clone has a handful of counts. V and J are TRBV21-1 and TRBJ2-1; no DNA check was done on the table's D call, TRBD2. TRBV21-1 counts as a pseudogene. The CDR3 runs to 16 residues. CDR3 sequence (DNA): TGTGCCAGCAGCCCTCCCCCGGGGCGGGGGGGCTCTGAGCAGTTCTTC. Its protein is CASSPPPGRGGSEQFF.

In its sample, this clone was seen a few times. This chain joins TRBV19 and TRBJ1-5; TRBD1 matches 9 bases. Trimming at V came to 3 bases and at J to 4 bases, leaving 7 bases not matched to a gene. The CDR3 runs to 16 residues. CDR1 LNHDA and CDR2 SQIVND come from the germline V gene (reference sequence). The CDR3 is CASSIRGQGSNQPQHF. As DNA, the CDR3 is TGTGCCAGTAGTATTAGGGGACAGGGAAGTAATCAGCCCCAGCATTTT.

This clone was found a few times. V is TRBV6-4 and J is TRBJ1-1, with unresolved D. CDR1 and CDR2 (germline): MRHNA, SNTAGT. The CDR3 has 13 residues. V lost 3 bases and J lost 1, with 6 bases in between. CDR3 DNA sequence: TGTGCCAGCAGTGAGACACGGAACACTGAAGCTTTCTTT. Amino acid sequence: CASSETRNTEAFF.

The CDR3 protein is CASTHGLGQTWETQYF. The CDR3 DNA reads TGCGCCAGCACCCATGGGCTGGGACAGACCTGGGAGACCCAGTACTTC. This chain connects TRBV5-1 to TRBJ2-5; 7 bases align to TRBD1. The germline V gene has CDR1 SGHRS and CDR2 YFSETQ. V shed 6 bases and J 5 bases; nucleotides not matched to a gene: 16. CDR3 length equals 16 residues. Using reference TRBV5-1 and TRBJ2-5 for the parts outside the CDR3, the full variable domain is KAGVTQTPRYLIKTRGQQVTLSCSPISGHRSVSWYQQTPGQGLQFLFEYFSETQRNKGNFPGRFSGRQFSNSRSEMNVSTLELGDSALYLCASTHGLGQTWETQYFGPGTRLLVL.

V and J are TRBV30 and TRBJ2-5, with 10 positions matching TRBD1. V dropped 5 bases and J dropped 3; count of bases not matched to a gene: 6. Germline V gives CDR1 GTSNPN, CDR2 SVGIG (reference sequence). The CDR3 length is 14 residues. The DNA for the CDR3 is TGTGCCTGGGGCGTCGGGACAGGGGAAGAGACCCAGTACTTC. Protein product: CAWGVGTGEETQYF.

The chain links TRBV9 to TRBJ2-3; D gene ambiguous. V dropped 4 bases and J dropped 2 bases, with 5 bases sitting between them. Germline V gives CDR1 SGDLS, CDR2 YYNGEE. The CDR3 runs 12 residues. The CDR3 DNA reads as TGTGCCAGCAGCCCTACCACAGATACGCAGTATTTT. This encodes CASSPTTDTQYF.

The genes are TRBV5-1 and TRBJ2-3, with D tentatively TRBD2 (5 bases). CDR1 and CDR2 from the germline V gene are SGHRS and YFSETQ. The CDR3 spans 13 residues. V was shortened by 4 bases and J by 7 bases, with 13 bases between the two germline ends. The CDR3 loop reads CASSLFEGNTQYF. The CDR3 DNA sequence: TGCGCCAGCAGCCTCTTTGAGGGCAATACGCAGTATTTT.

The chain uses TRBV6-6 and TRBJ1-4, with 7 bases lining up with TRBD1. The V segment lost 7 bases and the J segment 0 bases; nucleotides outside the gene matches: 5. The CDR3 has 15 residues. Germline V gene lookup returns CDR1 MNHNY and CDR2 SVGAGI (reference sequence). CDR3 in DNA: TGTGCCAGCACCTACAGGGGTGCAACTAATGAAAAACTGTTTTTT. It is translated as CASTYRGATNEKLFF.

The table lists this clone with a few counts. The rearrangement uses TRBV7-8 and TRBJ1-1, with 7 bases fitting TRBD1. V lost 4 bases, J lost 10 bases, and 12 bases stayed unmatched. This CDR3 contains 14 residues. Germline CDR1 is SGHVS and CDR2 is FQNEAQ. CDR3 loop: CASSSGLNRGTAFF. The CDR3 coding sequence is TGTGCCAGCAGCTCCGGTCTTAACAGGGGAACAGCTTTCTTT.

The chain couples TRBV29-1 to TRBJ2-1; the D gene is possibly TRBD1 (5 bases). CDR1 SQVTM and CDR2 ANQGSEA come from the germline V gene. With 6 bases removed from V and 7 bases from J, the gap between germline ends came to 13 bases. The CDR3 runs 12 residues. CDR3 region: CSVASPGNEQFF. In DNA form, the CDR3 reads TGCAGCGTCGCTAGTCCAGGGAATGAGCAGTTCTTC.

CDR3 sequence: CASSLRRSTDTQYF. CDR3 sequence (DNA): TGTGCCAGCAGCCTTAGGAGAAGCACAGATACGCAGTATTTT. The chain has TRBV7-8 and TRBJ2-3; no definite D call. The CDR3 has 14 amino acids. Germline CDR1 SGHVS, CDR2 FQNEAQ. Trimming pared 5 bases from V and 0 bases from J, leaving 9 bases between. The whole variable domain, remainder taken from reference TRBV7-8 and TRBJ2-3, is GAGVSQSPRYKVAKRGQDVALRCDPISGHVSLFWYQQALGQGPEFLTYFQNEAQLDKSGLPSDRFFAERPEGSVSTLKIQRTQQEDSAVYLCASSLRRSTDTQYFGPGTRLTVL.

The chain recombines TRBV5-5 with TRBJ1-4; possibly TRBD1 for D (5 bases). Deletions cut 3 bases from V and 3 bases from J, with 9 bases between. This CDR3 has 14 amino acids. Germline V gives CDR1 SGHKS, CDR2 YYEKEE (reference sequence). CDR3 sequence: CASSSRVPNEKLFF. The CDR3 DNA reads TGTGCCAGCAGCTCCAGGGTCCCTAATGAAAAACTGTTTTTT. The variable domain in full, completed from reference TRBV5-5 and TRBJ1-4, reads DAGVTQSPTHLIKTRGQQVTLRCSPISGHKSVSWYQQVLGQGPQFIFQYYEKEERGRGNFPDRFSARQFPNYSSELNVNALLLGDSALYLCASSSRVPNEKLFFGSGTQLSVL.

The genes are TRBV30 and TRBJ1-3; D unclear. There are 14 residues in the CDR3. CDR1 and CDR2 (germline): GTSNPN, SVGIG (reference sequence). V was cut by 0 bases and J by 2 bases, with 8 bases left in between. The CDR3 is CAWSVGRAGNTIYF. For the CDR3, the DNA is TGTGCCTGGAGTGTAGGTCGGGCTGGAAACACCATATATTTT.

The J gene is TRBJ2-5, the V gene TRBV5-1; 7 bases align to TRBD1. The V and J ends lost 1 base and 2 bases, in that order; junction bases with no gene match: 5. Germline-derived CDR1 and CDR2 are SGHRS and YFSETQ. The CDR3 contains 15 residues. The CDR3 DNA reads as TGCGCCAGCAGCTTGATTGGGACAGATCAAGAGACCCAGTACTTC. Encoded protein: CASSLIGTDQETQYF.

This clone appeared a single time. This chain connects TRBV2 to TRBJ2-4, with TRBD2 identical over 7 bases. Germline CDR1 SNHLY, CDR2 FYNNEI. V shed 10 bases and J 4 bases; nucleotides not matched to a gene: 7. This CDR3 is 13 amino acids long. CDR3 bases: TGTGCCACGACATGGGGGGGAAAAAACATTCAGTACTTC. Amino acids: CATTWGGKNIQYF. Full variable domain (outside the CDR3, taken from reference TRBV2 and TRBJ2-4): EPEVTQTPSHQVTQMGQEVILRCVPISNHLYFYWYRQILGQKVEFLVSFYNNEISEKSEIFDDQFSVERPDGSNFTLKIRSTKLEDSAMYFCATTWGGKNIQYFGAGTRLSVL.

The chain is built from TRBV6-5 and TRBJ2-2; TRBD2 aligns across 9 bases. After removal of 5 bases from V and 5 bases from J, the junction contained 0 bases not matched to a gene. Per the germline V gene, CDR1 is MNHEY and CDR2 is SVGAGI. CDR3 size: 13 residues. In nucleotides, the CDR3 is TGTGCCAGCAGTAGCGGGGGGACCGGGGAGCTGTTTTTT. Its protein product is CASSSGGTGELFF.

This chain connects TRBV4-1 to TRBJ1-2; D remains ambiguous. This CDR3 has 11 amino acids. The germline V and J ends were trimmed by 5 bases and 8 bases, with 9 bases remaining between them. Germline V gene data show CDR1 as MGHRA and CDR2 as YSYEKL. The CDR3 region is CASSSVRGYTF. CDR3 sequence (DNA): TGCGCCAGCAGCTCGGTCCGAGGCTACACCTTC.

This chain links TRBV18 with TRBJ2-3, with D maybe TRBD1 (6 bases). The V end lost 3 bases, the J end lost 1 base, and 17 bases lay between the germline ends. This CDR3 is built from 17 residues. In germline, CDR1 is KGHSH, CDR2 LQKENI. The CDR3 DNA sequence: TGTGCCAGCTCACCGTGGGACATAGACTTTCGCACAGATACGCAGTATTTT. It specifies CASSPWDIDFRTDTQYF. Supplemented by reference TRBV18 and TRBJ2-3, the full variable domain reads NAGVMQNPRHLVRRRGQEARLRCSPMKGHSHVYWYRQLPEEGLKFMVYLQKENIIDESGMPKERFSAEFPKEGPSILRIQQVVRGDSAAYFCASSPWDIDFRTDTQYFGPGTRLTVL.

V and J are TRBV19 and TRBJ1-3; D may be TRBD1 (6 bases). V was trimmed by 5 bases and J by 9 bases, leaving 17 bases between them. The CDR3 loop spans 14 amino acids. Germline V gene lookup returns CDR1 LNHDA and CDR2 SQIVND (reference sequence). CDR3 DNA sequence: TGTGCCAGTAGTGCACCGGGACACCAATCCACCATATATTTT. Translation: CASSAPGHQSTIYF.

The chain carries TRBV4-2 and TRBJ1-5; TRBD1 matches 8 bases. The CDR3 is 14 residues long. Germline-derived CDR1 and CDR2 are LGHNA and YNFKEQ. The V gene end was trimmed by 6 bases and the J gene end by 7 bases; junction bases not matched to a gene: 8. The CDR3 region is CASSLGTGPQPQHF. CDR3 in DNA: TGTGCCAGCAGTCTGGGGACAGGCCCGCAGCCCCAGCATTTT.

The chain has TRBV5-1 and TRBJ2-3, with 8 bases aligning to TRBD2. The CDR3 loop spans 16 amino acids. The germline CDR1 and CDR2 sequences are SGHRS and YFSETQ. The J segment lost 1 base and the V segment lost 0 bases, leaving 4 bases of the junction unmatched. The chain's CDR3 is CASSLDSGAGTDTQYF. CDR3 coding DNA: TGCGCCAGCAGCTTGGATAGCGGGGCCGGCACAGATACGCAGTATTTT.